One sample yielded the 28 T cell receptor beta chains listed below, sequenced in a study of blood T cell repertoires in COVID-19. The repertoire was sequenced with immunoSEQ multiplex PCR; TCRdb's copy has only in-frame clones and lacks some. The sample lists about 340,000 clones, 80% to 90% occurring once. The sample taken for sequencing was peripheral blood. These receptors all come from a young man with active or convalescent COVID-19.

The chain carries TRBV4-1 and TRBJ2-1; TRBD2 matches 11 bases. V trimming: 6 bases; J trimming: 5 bases; junction bases outside the gene matches: 9. The CDR3 extends over 16 amino acids. Germline CDR1 and CDR2: MGHRA and YSYEKL. Here the CDR3 reads CASRPTSGRRNNEQFF. As DNA, the CDR3 is TGCGCCAGCAGACCTACTAGCGGGAGACGAAACAATGAGCAGTTCTTC.

This clone was seen a handful of times. The chain recombines TRBV30 with TRBJ1-2; tentatively, D is TRBD1 (6 bases). Germline CDR1 and CDR2: GTSNPN and SVGIG (reference sequence). Trimming stripped 5 bases from V and 3 bases from J, with 10 bases between. The CDR3 has 12 residues. The CDR3 sequence: CAWAGQYYGYTF. The CDR3 coding sequence is TGTGCCTGGGCCGGACAGTACTATGGCTACACCTTC.

This clone was counted a single time. The chain recombines TRBV6-5 with TRBJ2-7; 11 bases are shared with TRBD1. In germline, CDR1 is MNHEY, CDR2 SVGAGI. There are 16 residues in the CDR3. The ends lost 0 bases at V and 3 bases at J; junction bases unmatched: 4. The CDR3 sequence is CASSYSGTGGFYEQYF. DNA for the CDR3: TGTGCCAGCAGTTACTCAGGGACAGGGGGTTTCTACGAGCAGTACTTC.

This clone has only a few counts. This chain joins TRBV5-5 and TRBJ2-7; possibly TRBD1 for D (6 bases). Germline V CDR1 and CDR2: SGHKS, YYEKEE (reference sequence). This CDR3 comprises 14 residues. Trimming left V 6 bases short and J 4 bases short, with 17 bases between. The CDR3 DNA reads as TGTGCCAGCAACCAGGGGTTTTTGGGTTACGAGCAGTACTTC. Translation gives CASNQGFLGYEQYF.

This chain uses TRBV5-5 with TRBJ2-1, with TRBD2 identical over 12 bases. This CDR3 has 16 residues. Looked up from germline, CDR1 is SGHKS and CDR2 is YYEKEE (reference sequence). V lost 2 bases to trimming and J lost 9 bases; unmatched junction nucleotides: 9. The CDR3 is CASSFPSGGAAGEQFF. For the CDR3, the DNA is TGTGCCAGCAGCTTTCCTAGCGGGGGGGCCGCCGGTGAGCAGTTCTTC.

The rearrangement joins TRBV5-1 to TRBJ1-1; D not certain. V was shortened by 1 base and J by 4 bases, with 11 bases between the two germline ends. This CDR3 is 14 amino acids long. Germline assignment: CDR1 SGHRS and CDR2 YFSETQ. The CDR3, as DNA: TGCGCCAGCAGCTTGTATTCGGGGAGCACTGAAGCTTTCTTT. Its protein is CASSLYSGSTEAFF.

The genes are TRBV11-2 and TRBJ1-1; maybe TRBD1 (5 bases). V was cut by 1 base and J by 1 base, with 13 bases left in between. CDR3 length equals 16 residues. Germline lookup yields CDR1 SGHAT and CDR2 FQNNGV. The CDR3 DNA sequence: TGTGCCAGCAGCTTAGTGACAGTAGACGGGAACACTGAAGCTTTCTTT. Its translation is CASSLVTVDGNTEAFF.

The chain employs TRBV7-9 and TRBJ2-7; a weak D match, TRBD1 (6 bases). Per the germline V gene, CDR1 is SEHNR and CDR2 is FQNEAQ (reference sequence). CDR3 size: 15 residues. V lost 0 bases and J 2 bases, leaving 11 bases between the germline ends. The CDR3 loop is CASSLATRTAYEQYF. In DNA form, the CDR3 reads TGTGCCAGCAGCTTAGCAACGCGGACAGCCTACGAGCAGTACTTC.

The chain has TRBV11-2 and TRBJ2-5; tentatively, D is TRBD1 (5 bases). The germline V and J ends were trimmed by 1 base and 6 bases, with 12 bases remaining between them. CDR1 SGHAT and CDR2 FQNNGV come from the germline V gene. CDR3 length: 14 residues. DNA of the CDR3: TGTGCCAGCAGCTTAGGCGGTCTGGGGCAGACCCAGTACTTC. This gives the protein CASSLGGLGQTQYF.

This clone was detected a few times. The chain carries TRBV30 and TRBJ2-1; 16 bases agree with TRBD2. The CDR3 has 14 amino acids. With 8 bases clipped from V and 10 bases from J, the junction kept 8 bases outside the gene matches. The germline V gene encodes CDR1 GTSNPN and CDR2 SVGIG (reference sequence). CDR3 sequence reads: CAGQGLAGGGEQFF. The CDR3 DNA sequence: TGTGCCGGACAGGGACTAGCGGGAGGGGGGGAGCAGTTCTTC.

V and J are TRBV19 and TRBJ2-7; 8 nucleotides line up with TRBD2. CDR1 LNHDA and CDR2 SQIVND come from the germline V gene (reference sequence). V was pared by 5 bases and J by 3 bases, with 9 bases of the junction left unmatched. This CDR3 is 15 amino acids long. The CDR3: CASSARLASRYEQYF. In DNA, the CDR3 is TGTGCCAGTAGTGCCCGACTAGCGTCTCGCTACGAGCAGTACTTC.

The chain is built from TRBV28 and TRBJ2-2, with TRBD2 identical over 9 bases. With 3 bases clipped from V and 0 bases from J, the junction kept 8 bases outside the gene matches. This CDR3 has 18 residues. CDR1 is MDHEN, CDR2 SYDVKM, per germline. The CDR3 here is CASSLSTSGLSNTGELFF. CDR3 nucleotide sequence: TGTGCCAGCAGTTTGAGCACTAGCGGGCTTTCGAACACCGGGGAGCTGTTTTTT.

The chain combines TRBV9 with TRBJ2-1; 10 nucleotides match TRBD2. Losses at the gene ends were 7 bases for V and 8 bases for J; bases not matched to a gene: 15. CDR3 size: 16 residues. Germline V CDR1 and CDR2: SGDLS, YYNGEE. CDR3 nucleotide sequence: TGTGCCAGCCGAATATCTCCTAGCGGGAGTAGGGATGAGCAGTTCTTC. Translation: CASRISPSGSRDEQFF.

The chain is built from TRBV4-1 and TRBJ1-2; no clear D. V lost 1 base and J lost 14, with 14 bases in between. CDR3 length equals 12 residues. Looked up from germline, CDR1 is MGHRA and CDR2 is YSYEKL. The CDR3: CASSQGARGFTF. CDR3 coding DNA: TGCGCCAGCAGCCAAGGGGCTCGTGGGTTTACCTTC.

The chain is built from TRBV5-4 and TRBJ1-5; possible D gene TRBD1, 6 bases. Trimming removed 0 bases at V and 3 bases at J, with 10 bases between. CDR1 is SGHNT, CDR2 YYREEE, per germline (reference sequence). The CDR3 runs 15 residues. Here the CDR3 reads CASSLGQGTNQPQHF. CDR3 nucleotide sequence: TGTGCCAGCAGCTTGGGTCAGGGGACCAATCAGCCCCAGCATTTT.

The gene calls are TRBV6-5 and TRBJ1-1, with D possibly matching TRBD1 (6 bases). Germline V gene lookup returns CDR1 MNHEY and CDR2 SVGAGI. This CDR3 is built from 14 residues. V lost 5 bases to trimming and J lost 5 bases, with 15 bases between them. CDR3: CASSPVQGQTEAFF. The CDR3 DNA reads as TGTGCCAGCAGTCCCGTTCAGGGACAAACTGAAGCTTTCTTT.

This sequence joins TRBV11-3 and TRBJ2-5; D is perhaps TRBD1 (6 bases). CDR1 SGHNT and CDR2 YENEEA come from the germline V gene. The CDR3 is 13 amino acids. V shed 5 bases and J shed 4 bases, with 11 bases lying between them. The CDR3 region is CASSLNRAETQYF. The CDR3 DNA reads as TGTGCCAGCAGCCTTAACAGGGCAGAGACCCAGTACTTC.

This rearrangement joins TRBV4-1 to TRBJ2-3; 15 bases align to TRBD2. Germline V lookup: CDR1 MGHRA, CDR2 YSYEKL. The CDR3 extends over 18 amino acids. Trimming cost V 8 bases and J 5 bases; bases outside gene matches: 14. The CDR3 DNA is TGCGCCAGCGTTCGGGTTCCCGGGACTAGCGGGAGGCAAGATACGCAGTATTTT. Its translation is CASVRVPGTSGRQDTQYF.

The chain has TRBV11-3 and TRBJ1-1; D remains ambiguous. Looked up from germline, CDR1 is SGHNT and CDR2 is YENEEA. The CDR3 sequence is 13 residues long. V was cut by 7 bases and J by 3 bases, with 12 bases left in between. CDR3 in DNA: TGTGCCAGCACAGACACCCTGGACACTGAAGCTTTCTTT. This gives the protein CASTDTLDTEAFF.

The chain couples TRBV28 to TRBJ2-3, with 10 bases aligning to TRBD2. The length of the CDR3 is 16 residues. CDR1 MDHEN and CDR2 SYDVKM come from the germline V gene. V lost 6 bases, J lost 0 bases, and 6 bases stayed unmatched. CDR3 sequence: CASRARGLASTDTQYF. In DNA form, the CDR3 reads TGTGCCAGCAGGGCTAGGGGACTAGCGAGCACAGATACGCAGTATTTT. Full variable domain (rest looked up from reference TRBV28 and TRBJ2-3): DVKVTQSSRYLVKRTGEKVFLECVQDMDHENMFWYRQDPGLGLRLIYFSYDVKMKEKGDIPEGYSVSREKKERFSLILESASTNQTSMYLCASRARGLASTDTQYFGPGTRLTVL.

The chain joins TRBV27 to TRBJ1-6; D call uncertain. V was trimmed by 3 bases and J by 7 bases, leaving 13 bases between them. From germline, CDR1 is MNHEY and CDR2 SMNVEV (reference sequence). The CDR3 has 15 amino acids. The CDR3 coding sequence is TGTGCCAGCAGTTTGGTGGCAGGCGTGAATTCACCCCTCCACTTT. It is translated as CASSLVAGVNSPLHF.

The chain uses TRBV6-2 or TRBV6-3 and TRBJ2-5; TRBD2 agrees at 15 bases. The CDR3 sequence is 18 residues long. The trim removed 6 bases at V and 2 bases at J, leaving 10 bases unmatched. Germline loops: CDR1 MNHEY, CDR2 SVGEGT. For the CDR3, the DNA is TGTGCCAGCAGCCCTGGACTAGCGGGGGGGGGATGGCAAGAGACCCAGTACTTC. Amino acid sequence: CASSPGLAGGGWQETQYF.

The chain employs TRBV29-1 and TRBJ1-1; 9 bases line up with TRBD1. The J segment lost 4 bases and the V segment lost 6 bases, leaving 3 bases of the junction unmatched. Germline V lookup: CDR1 SQVTM, CDR2 ANQGSEA. The CDR3 runs 12 residues. The chain's CDR3 is CSVETGGTEAFF. For the CDR3, the DNA is TGCAGCGTGGAGACAGGGGGCACTGAAGCTTTCTTT.

V is TRBV28 and J is TRBJ2-2; TRBD2 aligns across 12 bases. V lost 6 bases, J lost 7 bases, and 3 bases stayed unmatched. The CDR3 sequence is 14 residues long. Germline V lookup: CDR1 MDHEN, CDR2 SYDVKM. The CDR3 loop reads CASRTTSGGGELFF. In DNA, the CDR3 is TGTGCCAGCAGAACGACTAGCGGGGGCGGGGAGCTGTTTTTT.

The J gene is TRBJ2-4, the V gene TRBV6-2 or TRBV6-3; D is perhaps TRBD2 (6 bases). The germline V gene encodes CDR1 MNHEY and CDR2 SVGEGT. The CDR3 runs to 15 residues. Deletions cut 4 bases from V and 0 bases from J, with 10 bases between. CDR3 nucleotides: TGTGCCAGCAGTTCCAGACTAGTAGCCAAAAACATTCAGTACTTC. It specifies CASSSRLVAKNIQYF.

This chain uses TRBV3-1 (or the pseudogene TRBV3-2) with TRBJ2-1; TRBD2 matches 10 bases. The CDR3 has 16 amino acids. V trimming: 0 bases; J trimming: 5 bases; junction bases outside the gene matches: 4. The V gene's germline CDR1 is LGHDT and CDR2 YNNKEL (reference sequence). CDR3 sequence: CASSQDRTSGNNEQFF. The CDR3 DNA follows: TGTGCCAGCAGCCAAGACAGAACTAGCGGGAACAATGAGCAGTTCTTC.

The CDR3 nucleotides are TGTGCCAGCAGTTTCGGACAGGCGAGCACTGAAGCTTTCTTT. Protein product: CASSFGQASTEAFF. V gene TRBV3-1 (or the pseudogene TRBV3-2) combines with J gene TRBJ1-1; 7 bases are shared with TRBD1. Germline assignment: CDR1 LGHDT and CDR2 YNNKEL (reference sequence). V lost 6 bases, J lost 4 bases, and 8 bases stayed unmatched. This CDR3 is 14 amino acids long.

The count of this clone is one. The chain has TRBV11-3 and TRBJ2-4, with D possibly matching TRBD2 (5 bases). The CDR3 sequence is 13 residues long. CDR1 is SGHNT, CDR2 YENEEA, per germline. Trimming shortened V by 5 bases and J by 4 bases, and 9 bases separated the two germline ends. DNA of the CDR3: TGTGCCAGCAGCACGGACTGGAAAAACATTCAGTACTTC. Its translation is CASSTDWKNIQYF.